The 4 T cell receptor beta chains below come from one sample, sequenced in a study of patients and donors after allogeneic stem cell transplantation. MiXCR was run by TCRdb on the RT-PCR reads, yielding one entry per CDR3 protein. The sample comprises approximately 98,000 distinct CDR3 sequences, around 36% of which are singletons, and approximately 30% rests with the top ten. What was sequenced was blood, either unsorted or a sorted T cell fraction (not recorded which). The receptors originated from a human donor who was either an allogeneic HSCT recipient or a stem cell or donor lymphocyte infusion donor (not recorded which). It is not recorded whose cells these are; they may come from a transplant donor.

This clonotype turned up a few times. This chain connects TRBV24-1 to TRBJ2-1, with TRBD2 identical over 10 bases. This CDR3 spans 16 amino acids. The junction had 5 bases not matched to a gene; V was cut back by 3 bases and J by 4 bases. Germline CDR1 reads KGHDR; CDR2 reads SFDVKD. CDR3 nucleotides: TGTGCCACCAGTGATCGGACTAGCGGACCATACAATGAGCAGTTCTTC. Encoded protein: CATSDRTSGPYNEQFF.

The sample holds one count of this clonotype. V gene TRBV27 combines with J gene TRBJ2-7, with 13 bases that match TRBD2. The CDR3 is 16 amino acids. The ends lost 5 bases at V and 1 base at J; junction bases unmatched: 5. Per the germline V gene, CDR1 is MNHEY and CDR2 is SMNVEV (reference sequence). The CDR3 bases are TGTGCCAGCAGTCCCGTGACTAGCGGGAGGTCCTACGAGCAGTACTTC. Translated, it gives CASSPVTSGRSYEQYF.

CDR3 nucleotide sequence: TGTGCCAGCAGCCTTCGGGGGGCGGGAGAAAATGAGCAGTTCTTC. The encoded protein is CASSLRGAGENEQFF. The chain couples TRBV3-1 to TRBJ2-1; TRBD2 is a possible D gene (7 bases). From germline, CDR1 is LGHDT and CDR2 YNNKEL (reference sequence). The CDR3 is 15 residues long. Trimming took off 4 bases at V and 7 bases at J, with 17 bases between the two ends.

V and J are TRBV9 and TRBJ2-1, with 12 bases aligning to TRBD2. CDR1 SGDLS and CDR2 YYNGEE come from the germline V gene. The length of the CDR3 is 14 residues. The trim removed 6 bases at V and 6 bases at J, leaving 4 bases unmatched. The CDR3 DNA is TGTGCCAGCACCCCTAGCGGGAGGGCCAATGAGCAGTTCTTC. This encodes CASTPSGRANEQFF.